This entry lists 11 T cell receptor beta chains sequenced from one sample in a study of beta chain features in type 1 diabetes. Broader study findings: For Type 1 diabetes patients, all four CD4+ subsets carried TCRB CDR3s that were moderately but significantly shorter.

Expressed TCRB transcripts were sequenced after all isolated RNA was converted to cDNA. Assay used: immunoSEQ multiplex PCR; TCRdb lists only in-frame clones, some missing. The data hold around 600,000 clones, with around 12% observed a single time. Antigen specificity for these receptors is unknown. Sample: naive CD4+ T cells from blood. Receptors originate from a man aged 25-45 years with type 1 diabetes.

The CDR3 here is CASSNSGGSETQYF. CDR3 bases: TGCGCCAGCAGCAACAGCGGGGGGTCCGAGACCCAGTACTTC. The chain links TRBV5-1 to TRBJ2-5, with 9 bases matching TRBD2. J gave up 5 bases and V 4 bases, and 6 bases lay outside the gene matches. Germline CDR1 SGHRS, CDR2 YFSETQ. The CDR3 is 14 amino acids. The variable domain in full, completed from reference TRBV5-1 and TRBJ2-5, reads KAGVTQTPRYLIKTRGQQVTLSCSPISGHRSVSWYQQTPGQGLQFLFEYFSETQRNKGNFPGRFSGRQFSNSRSEMNVSTLELGDSALYLCASSNSGGSETQYFGPGTRLLVL.

This clone has only a few counts. Other DNA sequences in this specimen translate into the identical CDR3. The chain combines TRBV30 with TRBJ2-5; D call uncertain. The length of the CDR3 is 11 residues. Germline values: CDR1 GTSNPN, CDR2 SVGIG (reference sequence). The V and J ends lost 0 bases and 5 bases respectively, with 4 bases between them. This chain's CDR3 is CAWSVGETQYF. The CDR3 region has the DNA TGTGCCTGGAGTGTCGGGGAGACCCAGTACTTC.

V and J are TRBV9 and TRBJ2-7; maybe TRBD1 (6 bases). The ends were cut back, 0 bases at V and 5 bases at J, with 18 bases in the middle. Germline CDR1 and CDR2: SGDLS and YYNGEE. The CDR3 consists of 16 residues. The CDR3 DNA sequence: TGTGCCAGCAGCGTAGGACAGGCCGCCAGCACTCACGAGCAGTACTTC. Amino acid sequence: CASSVGQAASTHEQYF.

CDR3 sequence: CASSPGNYEQYF. DNA for the CDR3: TGTGCCAGCTCACCGGGGAACTACGAGCAGTACTTC. The chain carries TRBV18 and TRBJ2-7; D call uncertain. Germline lookup yields CDR1 KGHSH and CDR2 LQKENI. The CDR3 is made up of 12 amino acids. The V end lost 3 bases, the J end lost 3 bases, and 6 bases lay between the germline ends.

J is TRBJ1-6 and V is TRBV5-1; tentatively, D is TRBD1 (6 bases). V lost 5 bases, J lost 8 bases, and 11 bases lay in between. The CDR3 length is 13 residues. From germline, CDR1 is SGHRS and CDR2 YFSETQ. CDR3 residues: CASSQNRDSPLHF. The CDR3 nucleotides read TGCGCCAGCAGTCAGAACAGGGATTCACCCCTCCACTTT.

This clone was counted only a few times. The V and J genes are TRBV7-6 and TRBJ2-2, with 7 nucleotides matching TRBD1. CDR1 SGHVS and CDR2 FNYEAQ come from the germline V gene. CDR3 length: 15 amino acids. V dropped 8 bases and J dropped 7; count of bases not matched to a gene: 13. The DNA for the CDR3 is TGTGCCAGCCTCGGCCAACAGGGGATAGGCGGGGAGCTGTTTTTT. This encodes CASLGQQGIGGELFF.

A few counts support this clone. V gene TRBV21-1 combines with J gene TRBJ1-2; the DNA was not used to check the table's D call, TRBD1. TRBV21-1 is recorded as a pseudogene. The CDR3 is made up of 12 amino acids. CDR3 nucleotides: TGTGCCAGCAGACAGGGAAACTATGGCTACACCTTC. This encodes CASRQGNYGYTF.

The chain is built from TRBV7-2 and TRBJ2-1; D might be TRBD1 or TRBD2, each matching 5 bases. This CDR3 has 14 amino acids. V was trimmed by 2 bases and J by 6 bases, leaving 11 bases between them. CDR1 SGHTA and CDR2 FQGNSA come from the germline V gene. The CDR3 DNA reads TGTGCCAGCAGCTTAAGGCCGGGACCCAATGAGCAGTTCTTC. Amino acid sequence: CASSLRPGPNEQFF.

The V gene is TRBV5-1, the J gene TRBJ2-7, with D possibly being TRBD1 (6 bases). Germline V gene data show CDR1 as SGHRS and CDR2 as YFSETQ. V was trimmed by 3 bases and J by 3 bases, leaving 13 bases between them. The CDR3 is 14 amino acids. CDR3 DNA: TGCGCCAGCAGCTCTAGGGGGAATCTCTACGAGCAGTACTTC. The encoded protein is CASSSRGNLYEQYF.

This clone was found a few times. The chain is built from TRBV16 and TRBJ1-5, with D possibly being TRBD1 (5 bases). Germline CDR1 KGHSY, CDR2 FQNENV. The CDR3 loop spans 13 amino acids. V lost 4 bases, J lost 7 bases, and 11 bases lay in between. In DNA form, the CDR3 reads TGTGCCAGCAGCCTTATGGGGCGGCAGCCCCAGCATTTT. Its translation: CASSLMGRQPQHF. Full variable domain (rest looked up from reference TRBV16 and TRBJ1-5): GEEVAQTPKHLVRGEGQKAKLYCAPIKGHSYVFWYQQVLKNEFKFLISFQNENVFDETGMPKERFSAKCLPNSPCSLEIQATKLEDSAVYFCASSLMGRQPQHFGDGTRLSIL.

This clone was counted only a few times. The chain uses TRBV11-2 and TRBJ2-7; a weak D match, TRBD2 (5 bases). The V end was cut by 5 bases, the J end by 6 bases, with 5 bases between. This CDR3 spans 10 amino acids. Germline V CDR1 and CDR2: SGHAT, FQNNGV. The CDR3 DNA is TGTGCCAGCAGCCTAGCCGAGCAGTACTTC. Its translation: CASSLAEQYF.